This is a list of T cell receptor beta chains from one sample in a study of graft-versus-host responses after intestinal transplantation. The assay was immunoSEQ multiplex PCR, and TCRdb's table has in-frame clones only and misses some. The sample yields thousands of clones, under 35% seen once. The material was alloreactive CD4+ T cells from a mixed lymphocyte reaction culture, obtained before intestinal transplant. The receptors stem from a human patient who received an intestinal transplant. The CDR3 runs from the conserved cysteine through the conserved F or W. The D gene is left open where the match is weak. Rows give clone size only sometimes, using once, few, many, or a class for an expanded clone.

V gene	J gene	clone size	D gene	CDR3 protein	CDR3 DNA
TRBV2	TRBJ2-2	few	NA	CASSGRLTGELFF	TGTGCCAGCAGTGGGCGGCTCACCGGGGAGCTGTTTTTT
TRBV6-6	TRBJ1-4	NA	NA	CASSYSSEGGREKLFF	TGTGCCAGCAGTTACTCGAGTGAGGGGGGGAGAGAAAAACTGTTTTTT
TRBV27	TRBJ1-2	NA	NA	CASSLGRGYYGYTF	TGTGCCAGCAGTTTGGGCAGGGGATACTATGGCTACACCTTC
TRBV6-5	TRBJ2-7	NA	NA	CASKELLSSYEQYF	TGTGCCAGCAAAGAGCTGCTGTCCTCCTACGAGCAGTACTTC
TRBV5-5	TRBJ2-2	NA	TRBD1	CASSSGTGRTGELFF	TGTGCCAGCAGCTCCGGGACAGGGAGGACCGGGGAGCTGTTTTTT
TRBV5-1	TRBJ2-1	few	TRBD2	CASSLGSGRSSYNEQFF	TGCGCCAGCAGCTTGGGCAGCGGGAGATCGAGCTACAATGAGCAGTTCTTC
TRBV6-5	TRBJ2-4	few	TRBD2	CASSQREAANIQYF	TGTGCCAGCAGCCAGCGGGAGGCGGCAAACATTCAGTACTTC
TRBV30	TRBJ2-4	NA	NA	CAWNPLGRILNDKNIQYF	TGTGCCTGGAATCCGCTTGGGCGCATTCTGAACGACAAAAACATTCAGTACTTC
TRBV15	TRBJ1-4	NA	TRBD1	CATSRGVQGAVDLFF	TGTGCCACCAGCAGAGGGGTACAGGGGGCTGTAGATCTGTTTTTT
TRBV5-1	TRBJ1-1	NA	TRBD1	CASSSGTGGATEAFF	TGCGCCAGCAGCAGCGGGACAGGGGGAGCGACTGAAGCTTTCTTT
TRBV6-5	TRBJ1-5	medium-sized	NA	CASSGDGLGQPQHF	TGTGCCAGCAGTGGCGACGGCCTAGGCCAGCCCCAGCATTTT
TRBV5-5	TRBJ1-1	NA	NA	CASSLSGGIMNTEAFF	TGTGCCAGCAGCTTATCTGGGGGGATCATGAACACTGAAGCTTTCTTT
TRBV18	TRBJ2-7	few	NA	CASSPRGRYEQYF	TGTGCCAGCTCACCACGGGGGCGCTACGAGCAGTACTTC
TRBV15	TRBJ2-1	once	TRBD2	CATSEWGLAGGDEQFF	TGTGCCACCAGCGAGTGGGGACTAGCGGGAGGCGATGAGCAGTTCTTC
TRBV7-8	TRBJ2-1	NA	TRBD1	CASSLVAGTGDYNEQFF	TGTGCCAGCAGCTTAGTGGCCGGGACAGGGGATTACAATGAGCAGTTCTTC
TRBV19	TRBJ1-1	medium-sized	TRBD1	CASSITTGLSAFF	TGTGCCAGTAGTATAACGACAGGGCTCTCGGCTTTCTTT
TRBV11-2	TRBJ1-2	NA	NA	CASSLGQANYGYTF	TGTGCCAGCAGCCTGGGTCAGGCTAACTATGGCTACACCTTC
TRBV6-6	TRBJ2-2	few	NA	CASTGANTGELFF	TGTGCCAGCACGGGTGCGAACACCGGGGAGCTGTTTTTT
TRBV2	TRBJ1-2	NA	NA	CASSLRGRGDGYTF	TGTGCCAGCAGCCTGCGAGGGAGGGGTGATGGCTACACCTTC
TRBV28	TRBJ2-1	NA	NA	CASSSTKSEQFF	TGTGCCAGCAGTTCGACTAAAAGTGAGCAGTTCTTC
TRBV7-9	TRBJ2-1	few	TRBD2	CASSPTGLAGYNEQFF	TGTGCCAGCAGCCCTACTGGACTAGCGGGGTACAATGAGCAGTTCTTC
TRBV11-3	TRBJ1-5	medium-sized	NA	CASRLGRLPTSNQPQHF	TGTGCCAGCAGGTTGGGCAGGCTCCCGACTAGCAATCAGCCCCAGCATTTT
TRBV28	TRBJ2-7	once	TRBD2	CASSSSGLGTYEQYF	TGTGCCAGCAGTTCCTCGGGACTAGGTACCTACGAGCAGTACTTC
TRBV7-9	TRBJ2-5	NA	NA	CASSLPLGVKETQYF	TGTGCCAGCAGCCTACCCCTAGGGGTGAAAGAGACCCAGTACTTC
TRBV6-1	TRBJ1-4	NA	TRBD1	CASSSYRTGGEKLFF	TGTGCCAGCAGCTCTTACCGGACAGGGGGGGAAAAACTGTTTTTT
TRBV9	TRBJ1-1	NA	NA	CASSVGPSGGAAEAFF	TGTGCCAGCAGCGTAGGACCATCCGGGGGGGCGGCTGAAGCTTTCTTT
TRBV7-9	TRBJ1-3	NA	TRBD1	CASAQQGISGNTIYF	TGTGCCAGCGCCCAACAGGGGATCTCTGGAAACACCATATATTTT
TRBV7-2	TRBJ1-2	NA	NA	CASSVSGGGYTF	TGTGCCAGCAGCGTTTCCGGGGGAGGCTACACCTTC
TRBV30	TRBJ1-1	few	TRBD1	CAWKIKIKTGRTEAFF	TGTGCCTGGAAAATTAAGATCAAGACAGGGAGAACTGAAGCTTTCTTT
TRBV15	TRBJ2-2	few	NA	CATSRASLSGELFF	TGTGCCACCAGCAGAGCAAGTCTATCCGGGGAGCTGTTTTTT
TRBV2	TRBJ2-3	few	TRBD2	CASSEGLLAGASTDTQYF	TGTGCCAGCAGTGAAGGTTTGCTAGCGGGGGCTAGCACAGATACGCAGTATTTT
TRBV2	TRBJ2-6	NA	NA	CASTGAGANVLTF	TGTGCCAGCACGGGTGCAGGGGCCAACGTCCTGACTTTC
TRBV2	TRBJ2-3	once	TRBD2	CASSEATGLAYTTDTQYF	TGTGCCAGCAGTGAAGCTACGGGACTAGCCTATACCACAGATACGCAGTATTTT
TRBV28	TRBJ2-7	NA	TRBD2	CASSLCLPGVAGGAYEQYF	TGTGCCAGCAGTTTATGCCTCCCCGGGGTAGCGGGAGGGGCCTACGAGCAGTACTTC
TRBV18	TRBJ1-1	NA	TRBD1	CASLQGLNTEAFF	TGTGCCAGCTTACAGGGGTTGAACACTGAAGCTTTCTTT
TRBV11-1	TRBJ1-2	few	TRBD1	CASSPGTGAAYGYTF	TGTGCCAGCAGCCCCGGGACAGGGGCGGCCTATGGCTACACCTTC
TRBV28	TRBJ1-1	few	NA	CASSDGRRDTEAFF	TGTGCCAGCAGCGACGGACGGCGGGACACTGAAGCTTTCTTT